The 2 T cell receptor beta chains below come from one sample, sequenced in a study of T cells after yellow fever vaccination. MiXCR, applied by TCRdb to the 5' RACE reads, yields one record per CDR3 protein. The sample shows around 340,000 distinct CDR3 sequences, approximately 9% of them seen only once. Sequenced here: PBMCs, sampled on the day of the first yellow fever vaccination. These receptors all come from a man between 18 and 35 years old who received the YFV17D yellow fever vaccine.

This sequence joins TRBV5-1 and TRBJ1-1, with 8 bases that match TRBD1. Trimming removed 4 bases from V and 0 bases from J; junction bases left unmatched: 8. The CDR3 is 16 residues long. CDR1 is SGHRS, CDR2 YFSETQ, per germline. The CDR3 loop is CASSDGTGLMNTEAFF. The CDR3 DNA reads TGCGCCAGCAGCGACGGGACAGGTCTCATGAACACTGAAGCTTTCTTT. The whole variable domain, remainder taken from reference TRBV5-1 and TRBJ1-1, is KAGVTQTPRYLIKTRGQQVTLSCSPISGHRSVSWYQQTPGQGLQFLFEYFSETQRNKGNFPGRFSGRQFSNSRSEMNVSTLELGDSALYLCASSDGTGLMNTEAFFGQGTRLTVV.

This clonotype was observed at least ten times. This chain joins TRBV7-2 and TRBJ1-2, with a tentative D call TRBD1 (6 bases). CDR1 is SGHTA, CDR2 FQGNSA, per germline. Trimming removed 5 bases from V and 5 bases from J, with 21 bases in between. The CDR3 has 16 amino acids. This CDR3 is CASSVQGGAPGYGYTF. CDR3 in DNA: TGTGCCAGCAGCGTTCAAGGGGGGGCCCCGGGGTATGGCTACACCTTC.